A single sample gave rise to the 8 T cell receptor beta chains below, sequenced in a study of cytomegalovirus exposure and HLA in healthy donors. This PCR relied on a set of 60 Vbeta primers and 13 Jbeta primers. Assay used: immunoSEQ multiplex PCR; TCRdb lists only in-frame clones, some missing. The table has more than 50,000 clones, 72% seen once. What was sequenced was PBMCs. These receptor sequences come from a woman in her forties or fifties in good health and CMV-seropositive.

This clone was detected only a few times. The rearrangement uses TRBV5-1 and TRBJ1-3, with D hard to call. V lost 2 bases to trimming and J lost 0 bases, with 9 bases between them. This CDR3 contains 15 residues. Per germline, CDR1 SGHRS and CDR2 YFSETQ. The CDR3 reads CASSFEGSSGNTIYF. The CDR3 DNA sequence: TGCGCCAGCAGCTTCGAAGGGAGCTCTGGAAACACCATATATTTT.

This clone was found a few times. J is TRBJ2-5 and V is TRBV10-3; TRBD2 matches 9 bases. V was pared by 4 bases and J by 4 bases, with 4 bases of the junction left unmatched. CDR3 length: 14 residues. Per germline, CDR1 ENHRY and CDR2 SYGVKD. CDR3 in amino acids: CAISGGTSLETQYF. The CDR3 region has the DNA TGTGCCATCAGTGGAGGGACTAGCTTAGAGACCCAGTACTTC.

This clone was counted at least ten times. The chain carries TRBV5-1 and TRBJ1-1, with 9 bases identical to TRBD1. V trimming: 3 bases; J trimming: 3 bases; junction bases outside the gene matches: 3. The CDR3 extends over 14 amino acids. CDR1 and CDR2 (germline): SGHRS, YFSETQ. DNA of the CDR3: TGCGCCAGCAGCTGGGGACAGGGATACACTGAAGCTTTCTTT. Translation gives CASSWGQGYTEAFF. Together with reference TRBV5-1 and TRBJ1-1, the CDR3 gives the full variable domain: KAGVTQTPRYLIKTRGQQVTLSCSPISGHRSVSWYQQTPGQGLQFLFEYFSETQRNKGNFPGRFSGRQFSNSRSEMNVSTLELGDSALYLCASSWGQGYTEAFFGQGTRLTVV.

The chain is built from TRBV14 and TRBJ2-4; weak D call: TRBD2 (5 bases). The CDR3 sequence is 16 residues long. V shed 4 bases and J shed 7 bases, with 20 bases lying between them. The germline V gene has CDR1 SGHDN and CDR2 FVKESK. CDR3 nucleotides: TGTGCCAGCAGCCGACGAGGAGGCTTGTGCTGGAACATTCAGTACTTC. Encoded protein: CASSRRGGLCWNIQYF.

The V gene is TRBV11-2, the J gene TRBJ2-3; TRBD2 aligns across 8 bases. The CDR3 totals 14 residues. V dropped 2 bases and J dropped 12; count of bases not matched to a gene: 10. The germline V gene encodes CDR1 SGHAT and CDR2 FQNNGV. CDR3 in amino acids: CASSLIAGLPHQYF. The CDR3 DNA reads as TGTGCCAGCAGCTTAATAGCGGGGTTACCACATCAGTATTTT.

The V gene is TRBV5-1, the J gene TRBJ2-7; D is unresolved. Trimming stripped 4 bases from V and 3 bases from J, with 8 bases between. The CDR3 is 12 residues long. Per the germline V gene, CDR1 is SGHRS and CDR2 is YFSETQ. The CDR3 sequence is CASSPSGYEQYF. Here the CDR3 DNA reads TGCGCCAGCAGCCCCTCCGGCTACGAGCAGTACTTC.

In its sample, this clone was seen many times. The chain links TRBV21-1 to TRBJ2-1; the D call in the table, TRBD2, was not verified against the DNA. TRBV21-1 constitutes a pseudogene. CDR3 size: 12 residues. CDR3 sequence reads: CATGDFDNEQFF. The CDR3 coding sequence is TGTGCCACCGGGGACTTTGATAATGAGCAGTTCTTC.

Only one count was recorded for this clone. The chain uses TRBV29-1 and TRBJ2-1; 9 nucleotides agree with TRBD2. CDR3 length equals 15 residues. Germline trimming cut 4 bases from V and 7 bases from J; bases unmatched to any gene: 11. The germline V gene has CDR1 SQVTM and CDR2 ANQGSEA. The DNA of the CDR3 is TGCAGCGTTGTCTTGGGCGGGAGGGCCAGAAATGAGCAGTTCTTC. As protein: CSVVLGGRARNEQFF.